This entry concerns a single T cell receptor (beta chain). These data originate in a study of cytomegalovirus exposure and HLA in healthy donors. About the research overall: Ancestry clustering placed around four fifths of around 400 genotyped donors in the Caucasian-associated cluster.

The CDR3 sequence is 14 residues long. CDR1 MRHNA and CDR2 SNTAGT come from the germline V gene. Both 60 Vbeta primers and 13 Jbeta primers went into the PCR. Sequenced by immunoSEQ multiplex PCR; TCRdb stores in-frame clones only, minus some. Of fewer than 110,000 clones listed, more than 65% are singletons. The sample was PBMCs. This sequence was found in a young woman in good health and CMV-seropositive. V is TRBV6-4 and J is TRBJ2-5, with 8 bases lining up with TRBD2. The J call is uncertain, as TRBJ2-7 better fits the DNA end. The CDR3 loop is CASRGLEGSYEQYF. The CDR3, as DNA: TGTGCCAGCAGGGGACTAGAGGGGTCCTACGAGCAGTACTTC.